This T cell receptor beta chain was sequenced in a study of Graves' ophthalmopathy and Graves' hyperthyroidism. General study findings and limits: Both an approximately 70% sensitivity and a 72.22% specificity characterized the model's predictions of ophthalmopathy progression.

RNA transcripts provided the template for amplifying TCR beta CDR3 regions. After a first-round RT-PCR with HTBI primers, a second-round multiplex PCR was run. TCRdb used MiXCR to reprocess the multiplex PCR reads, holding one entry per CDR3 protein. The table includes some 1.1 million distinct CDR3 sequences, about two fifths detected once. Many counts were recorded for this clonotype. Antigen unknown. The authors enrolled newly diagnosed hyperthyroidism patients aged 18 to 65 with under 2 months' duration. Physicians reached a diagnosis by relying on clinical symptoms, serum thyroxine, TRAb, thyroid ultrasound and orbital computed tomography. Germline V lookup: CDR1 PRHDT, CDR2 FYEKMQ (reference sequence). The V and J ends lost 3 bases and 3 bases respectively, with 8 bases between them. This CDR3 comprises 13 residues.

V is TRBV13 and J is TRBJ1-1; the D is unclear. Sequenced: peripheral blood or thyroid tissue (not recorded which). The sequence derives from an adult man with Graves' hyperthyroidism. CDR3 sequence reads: CASSFRLHTEAFF. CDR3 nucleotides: TGTGCCAGCAGCTTCCGTTTGCACACTGAAGCTTTCTTT.